The 31 T cell receptor beta chains reported below all come from one sample, sequenced in a study of blood T cell repertoires in COVID-19. The data were produced by immunoSEQ multiplex PCR, yet TCRdb's version contains in-frame clones alone and is incomplete. The repertoire consists of around 42,000 clones, with around 86% occurring once and the leading ten covering roughly 45%. Sequencing was done on a sample of peripheral blood. The receptors stem from a woman of 80 years or more with acute or convalescent COVID-19.

The rearrangement joins TRBV6-2 or TRBV6-3 to TRBJ2-3; D is ambiguous. The germline V and J ends were trimmed by 2 bases and 10 bases, with 13 bases remaining between them. CDR3 size: 13 residues. The germline V gene has CDR1 MNHEY and CDR2 SVGEGT. CDR3 region: CASSYTSVEAQYF. DNA for the CDR3: TGTGCCAGCAGTTACACGTCGGTCGAAGCGCAGTATTTT.

The chain has TRBV2 and TRBJ2-2; TRBD2 aligns across 11 bases. The CDR3 runs to 15 residues. With 8 bases clipped from V and 4 bases from J, the junction kept 6 bases outside the gene matches. CDR1 and CDR2 (germline): SNHLY, FYNNEI. The chain's CDR3 is CASLGLAVFTGELFF. Here the CDR3 DNA reads TGTGCCAGCCTGGGACTAGCGGTTTTCACCGGGGAGCTGTTTTTT.

V and J are TRBV10-2 and TRBJ1-5; no clear D gene. Germline V gene sequence: CDR1 WSHSY, CDR2 SAAADI. This CDR3 is built from 16 residues. V lost 2 bases and J 0 bases, leaving 11 bases between the germline ends. The CDR3 here is CASSEGRSYSNQPQHF. As DNA, the CDR3 is TGCGCCAGCAGTGAGGGAAGGAGCTATAGCAATCAGCCCCAGCATTTT.

This chain uses TRBV11-2 with TRBJ2-7, with D unresolved. The CDR3 is 11 residues long. From germline, CDR1 is SGHAT and CDR2 FQNNGV. The V end was cut by 3 bases, the J end by 5 bases, with 5 bases between. CDR3 amino acids: CASSFLDEQYF. Written as DNA, the CDR3 is TGTGCCAGCAGCTTTCTTGACGAGCAGTACTTC.

The rearrangement links TRBV10-1 to TRBJ1-1; 12 bases fit TRBD1. The CDR3 covers 17 residues. Germline CDR1 is WNHNN and CDR2 is SYGVQD (reference sequence). The J segment lost 0 bases and the V segment lost 4 bases, leaving 6 bases of the junction unmatched. CDR3 DNA sequence: TGCGCCAGCAGTGGGGACAGGGGGCGCGGTGTGAACACTGAAGCTTTCTTT. This codes for CASSGDRGRGVNTEAFF.

The genes are TRBV9 and TRBJ1-4; D uncertain. In germline, CDR1 is SGDLS, CDR2 YYNGEE. The CDR3 contains 14 residues. V was shortened by 3 bases and J by 8 bases, with 14 bases between the two germline ends. The CDR3 sequence is CASSAGNGYEKLFF. The CDR3 coding sequence is TGTGCCAGCAGCGCCGGAAACGGGTACGAAAAACTGTTTTTT.

This chain links TRBV19 with TRBJ1-5; D gene uncertain. The V gene's germline CDR1 is LNHDA and CDR2 SQIVND (reference sequence). This CDR3 spans 14 amino acids. Trimming removed 0 bases at V and 3 bases at J, with 6 bases between. The CDR3 loop reads CASSIDTYNQPQHF. CDR3 nucleotides: TGTGCCAGTAGTATAGACACCTACAATCAGCCCCAGCATTTT.

A few counts support this clone. This rearrangement joins TRBV19 to TRBJ1-5; 8 nucleotides line up with TRBD1. This CDR3 comprises 15 residues. Per germline, CDR1 LNHDA and CDR2 SQIVND (reference sequence). Trimming cost V 3 bases and J 5 bases; bases outside gene matches: 6. CDR3 sequence: CASSMGGRGHQPQHF. In DNA form, the CDR3 reads TGTGCCAGTAGTATGGGGGGCAGGGGGCATCAGCCCCAGCATTTT.

The rearrangement links TRBV9 to TRBJ1-1, with 8 bases fitting TRBD1. The CDR3 is made up of 13 amino acids. Germline V gene data show CDR1 as SGDLS and CDR2 as YYNGEE. The J segment lost 4 bases and the V segment lost 4 bases, leaving 3 bases of the junction unmatched. CDR3 sequence: CASSTGQATEAFF. The CDR3, as DNA: TGTGCCAGCAGCACGGGACAGGCCACTGAAGCTTTCTTT.

The V call is TRBV9, the J call TRBJ1-3; D is ambiguous. This CDR3 is built from 16 residues. Germline loops: CDR1 SGDLS, CDR2 YYNGEE. The V and J ends lost 3 bases and 0 bases respectively, with 13 bases between them. DNA of the CDR3: TGTGCCAGCAGCGCGGCATACAGAAGCTCTGGAAACACCATATATTTT. This gives the protein CASSAAYRSSGNTIYF.

The chain combines TRBV20-1 with TRBJ1-5; tentatively, D is TRBD1 (5 bases). Trimming cost V 3 bases and J 9 bases, with 12 bases left between them. This CDR3 has 12 amino acids. CDR1 and CDR2 (germline): DFQATT, SNEGSKA (reference sequence). In DNA form, the CDR3 reads TGCAGTGCTAGTGGGGGGGGTGGGCCCCAGCATTTT. Its protein is CSASGGGGPQHF.

The chain's CDR3 is CASSLDAGVEAFF. CDR3 nucleotide sequence: TGTGCCAGCAGCTTGGACGCAGGGGTAGAAGCTTTCTTT. The chain joins TRBV5-4 to TRBJ1-1; D possibly corresponds to TRBD1 (6 bases). Per germline, CDR1 SGHNT and CDR2 YYREEE (reference sequence). V dropped 0 bases and J dropped 8 bases, with 11 bases sitting between them. The CDR3 runs to 13 residues.

This sequence joins TRBV5-1 and TRBJ2-7; 8 nucleotides agree with TRBD2. Germline V lookup: CDR1 SGHRS, CDR2 YFSETQ. V trimming: 2 bases; J trimming: 2 bases; junction bases outside the gene matches: 15. This CDR3 has 18 residues. The CDR3 is CASSFDVVLRGLAYEQYF. The DNA of the CDR3 is TGCGCCAGCAGCTTCGACGTAGTTCTGCGGGGACTAGCCTACGAGCAGTACTTC.

This clone was counted a few times. CDR3 loop: CASSQVRLTGAEAFF. CDR3 in DNA: TGTGCCAGCAGCCAAGTTCGGCTAACAGGGGCGGAAGCTTTCTTT. This chain uses TRBV3-1 (or the pseudogene TRBV3-2) with TRBJ1-1, with 7 bases aligning to TRBD1. This CDR3 spans 15 amino acids. In germline, CDR1 is LGHDT, CDR2 YNNKEL (reference sequence). The V segment lost 1 base and the J segment 8 bases; nucleotides outside the gene matches: 10.

J is TRBJ2-7 and V is TRBV27, with TRBD1 matching over 9 bases. The CDR3 has 14 amino acids. Looked up from germline, CDR1 is MNHEY and CDR2 is SMNVEV (reference sequence). After removal of 5 bases from V and 0 bases from J, the junction contained 2 bases not matched to a gene. The CDR3 sequence is CASSGTGSSYEQYF. The CDR3 DNA sequence: TGTGCCAGCAGTGGGACAGGGAGCTCCTACGAGCAGTACTTC.

The chain links TRBV27 to TRBJ2-3, with TRBD2 matching 11 bases. Germline CDR1 reads MNHEY; CDR2 reads SMNVEV (reference sequence). V shed 6 bases and J 1 base; nucleotides not matched to a gene: 3. The CDR3 is made up of 15 amino acids. The CDR3 nucleotides are TGTGCCAGCAGGCTAGCGGGGGGACGCACAGATACGCAGTATTTT. It is translated as CASRLAGGRTDTQYF.

This rearrangement joins TRBV3-1 (or the pseudogene TRBV3-2) to TRBJ2-5; 13 positions agree with TRBD2. V shed 4 bases, J shed 4 bases, and the junction held 15 bases outside the gene matches. This CDR3 has 19 amino acids. Germline values: CDR1 LGHDT, CDR2 YNNKEL (reference sequence). In nucleotides, the CDR3 is TGTGCCAGCAGCCCGAGTGAAGTACTAGCGGGGGGGCAAGGAGAGACCCAGTACTTC. This encodes CASSPSEVLAGGQGETQYF.

This rearrangement joins TRBV18 to TRBJ1-5; TRBD1 is a possible D gene (6 bases). The V gene's germline CDR1 is KGHSH and CDR2 LQKENI. The CDR3 loop spans 14 amino acids. Trimming took 2 bases from V and 2 from J, leaving 7 bases between them. CDR3 DNA: TGTGCCAGCTCACCAGCAGGGGGCAATCAGCCCCAGCATTTT. Translated: CASSPAGGNQPQHF.

This clone was seen just once. This chain uses TRBV28 with TRBJ2-7; D possibly corresponds to TRBD1 (5 bases). The V gene's germline CDR1 is MDHEN and CDR2 SYDVKM. This CDR3 has 13 residues. The ends were cut back, 5 bases at V and 3 bases at J, with 11 bases in the middle. The CDR3 coding sequence is TGTGCCAGCAGTATACCAGGGTACTACGAGCAGTACTTC. It is translated as CASSIPGYYEQYF.

The genes are TRBV5-1 and TRBJ2-3; 10 bases are a match to TRBD2. Germline V gene data show CDR1 as SGHRS and CDR2 as YFSETQ. This CDR3 spans 16 amino acids. V lost 4 bases to trimming and J lost 4 bases; unmatched junction nucleotides: 9. CDR3 residues: CASSLSGGAASDTQYF. The DNA of the CDR3 is TGCGCCAGCAGCCTGAGCGGGGGGGCGGCGTCAGATACGCAGTATTTT.

V and J are TRBV6-6 and TRBJ2-1; 10 bases match TRBD1. V trimming: 2 bases; J trimming: 7 bases; junction bases outside the gene matches: 8. Germline values: CDR1 MNHNY, CDR2 SVGAGI (reference sequence). CDR3 length: 16 amino acids. The CDR3 bases are TGTGCCAGCAGTTACACCGGGACAGGGGCTCGGAATGAGCAGTTCTTC. It is translated as CASSYTGTGARNEQFF.

The chain employs TRBV19 and TRBJ2-7; TRBD1 aligns across 8 bases. Germline V gene lookup returns CDR1 LNHDA and CDR2 SQIVND (reference sequence). Germline trimming cut 3 bases from V and 4 bases from J; bases unmatched to any gene: 8. The CDR3 loop spans 15 amino acids. The CDR3, as DNA: TGTGCCAGTAGTATTAAGGGACAGGAACCTTACGAGCAGTACTTC. This translates into CASSIKGQEPYEQYF.

This chain links TRBV11-2 with TRBJ2-7; the D is unclear. This CDR3 spans 15 amino acids. Germline-derived CDR1 and CDR2 are SGHAT and FQNNGV. V was shortened by 4 bases and J by 2 bases, with 15 bases between the two germline ends. CDR3 amino acids: CASSSRLLPPYEQYF. For the CDR3, the DNA is TGTGCCAGCAGCTCCCGACTCCTACCACCCTACGAGCAGTACTTC.

A few counts support this clone. The chain recombines TRBV3-1 (or the pseudogene TRBV3-2) with TRBJ2-1; tentative D call: TRBD1 (6 bases). V was pared by 4 bases and J by 5 bases, with 12 bases between. Germline lookup yields CDR1 LGHDT and CDR2 YNNKEL (reference sequence). The CDR3 runs to 14 residues. The CDR3 bases are TGTGCCAGCAGCCCACGAACAGGGAACAATGAGCAGTTCTTC. Translation gives CASSPRTGNNEQFF.

The table lists this clone with a few counts. This chain uses TRBV28 with TRBJ2-5; D might be TRBD2 (6 bases). Trimming left V 6 bases short and J 0 bases short, with 14 bases between. Germline CDR1 MDHEN, CDR2 SYDVKM. CDR3 size: 15 residues. As DNA, the CDR3 is TGTGCCAGCAGCCTTTCCCTAGCGAACCAAGAGACCCAGTACTTC. Its protein is CASSLSLANQETQYF.

V usage is TRBV4-2 and J usage is TRBJ1-4; 7 bases line up with TRBD1. The junction had 11 bases not matched to a gene; V was cut back by 4 bases and J by 9 bases. The V gene's germline CDR1 is LGHNA and CDR2 YNFKEQ. This CDR3 contains 15 residues. The CDR3 sequence is CASSPPEQGFQKLFF. The CDR3 bases are TGTGCCAGCAGCCCTCCGGAACAGGGGTTCCAAAAACTGTTTTTT.

The DNA for the CDR3 is TGTGCCAGCAGCGCCCGACAGGGGACTAATGAAAAACTGTTTTTT. Protein product: CASSARQGTNEKLFF. The chain carries TRBV7-9 and TRBJ1-4, with TRBD1 matching 8 bases. V lost 5 bases to trimming and J lost 2 bases; unmatched junction nucleotides: 4. This CDR3 is built from 15 residues. The germline CDR1 and CDR2 sequences are SEHNR and FQNEAQ (reference sequence).

The chain uses TRBV3-1 (or the pseudogene TRBV3-2) and TRBJ1-4, with no clear D. The CDR3 contains 15 residues. The V and J ends lost 2 bases and 0 bases respectively, with 7 bases between them. Looked up from germline, CDR1 is LGHDT and CDR2 is YNNKEL (reference sequence). Here the CDR3 reads CASSQLSTTNEKLFF. The CDR3 DNA sequence: TGTGCCAGCAGCCAACTCAGTACAACTAATGAAAAACTGTTTTTT.

V and J are TRBV19 and TRBJ1-4, with 9 bases aligning to TRBD1. Germline V lookup: CDR1 LNHDA, CDR2 SQIVND (reference sequence). Germline trimming cut 5 bases from V and 0 bases from J; bases unmatched to any gene: 7. This CDR3 is built from 17 residues. CDR3 loop: CASSSPGQGTTNEKLFF. DNA of the CDR3: TGTGCCAGTAGTTCTCCGGGACAGGGAACAACTAATGAAAAACTGTTTTTT.

CDR3 nucleotide sequence: TGTGCCACCAGCAGAGATATGGCCGGGACTCCGGGAGGCTACACCTTC. Translating gives CATSRDMAGTPGGYTF. The chain carries TRBV15 and TRBJ1-2; D may be TRBD1 (5 bases). The CDR3 runs to 16 residues. V was trimmed by 0 bases and J by 8 bases, leaving 19 bases between them. CDR1 and CDR2 (germline): LNHNV, YYDKDF (reference sequence). Full variable domain (missing parts from reference TRBV15 and TRBJ1-2): DAMVIQNPRYQVTQFGKPVTLSCSQTLNHNVMYWYQQKSSQAPKLLFHYYDKDFNNEADTPDNFQSRRPNTSFCFLDIRSPGLGDTAMYLCATSRDMAGTPGGYTFGSGTRLTVV.

The V and J genes are TRBV5-4 and TRBJ2-2; possibly TRBD2 for D (7 bases). V was trimmed by 0 bases and J by 6 bases, leaving 21 bases between them. There are 18 residues in the CDR3. CDR1 and CDR2 from the germline V gene are SGHNT and YYREEE (reference sequence). CDR3 DNA: TGTGCCAGCAGCTTGGATGTGGCGGGGGCCCTAGGGGCCGGGGAGCTGTTTTTT. Its translation: CASSLDVAGALGAGELFF.